Below, 18 T cell receptor beta chains from the same sample are listed, as sequenced in a study of T cells after yellow fever vaccination (dated by TCRdb to the late 2010s). Libraries came from 5' RACE. Sequenced on an Illumina HiSeq 2500. TCRdb trimmed public reads at Q25 via fastp, called clones via MiXCR and kept in-frame beta chains. Entries that share a CDR3 protein sequence are merged under the most common genes and DNA. In this sample the table shows more than 350,000 distinct CDR3 sequences, around a tenth of which occur a single time. The top ten hold more than 15% of the sample. This specimen's treatment or condition label, per the study, means: live attenuated yellow fever vaccine strain. Here the sequenced sample was PBMCs, taken on the day of the first yellow fever vaccination. Receptors were obtained from a man younger than 30 who received the YFV17D yellow fever vaccine.

This clonotype was counted a few times. This sequence joins TRBV12-3 or TRBV12-4 and TRBJ2-3; 7 bases are shared with TRBD2. The J segment lost 4 bases and the V segment lost 6 bases, leaving 13 bases of the junction unmatched. This CDR3 comprises 16 residues. The CDR3 region is CASSLGGSGGADTQYF. The CDR3 bases are TGTGCCAGCAGCCTGGGGGGGTCGGGGGGTGCAGATACGCAGTATTTT.

This clonotype has a single count. A much bigger clone sits one base away, suggesting this may be a read error. The gene calls are TRBV5-1 and TRBJ2-2; 12 nucleotides match TRBD2. Germline-derived CDR1 and CDR2 are SGHRS and YFSETQ. Germline trimming cut 7 bases from V and 2 bases from J; bases unmatched to any gene: 6. The CDR3 extends over 16 amino acids. The CDR3 region has the DNA TGCGCCAGCGGCCCCGGACTAGCGGGAAACACCGGGGAGCTGTTTTTT. Protein: CASGPGLAGNTGELFF.

The chain joins TRBV4-1 to TRBJ2-1; 9 positions match TRBD1. CDR3 length: 17 residues. The V gene end was trimmed by 4 bases and the J gene end by 6 bases; junction bases not matched to a gene: 13. Germline lookup yields CDR1 MGHRA and CDR2 YSYEKL. The CDR3 loop is CASSRGQGTAYSNEQFF. CDR3 sequence (DNA): TGCGCCAGCAGCCGGGGACAGGGAACGGCTTACTCCAATGAGCAGTTCTTC.

This clonotype was picked up a small number of times. The chain couples TRBV5-1 to TRBJ1-1; 8 bases map to TRBD1. The germline CDR1 and CDR2 sequences are SGHRS and YFSETQ. The CDR3 length is 17 residues. Germline trimming cut 2 bases from V and 1 base from J; bases unmatched to any gene: 10. CDR3 in amino acids: CASSFSPRGQGNTEAFF. CDR3 in DNA: TGCGCCAGCAGCTTTAGCCCCAGGGGGCAGGGGAACACTGAAGCTTTCTTT.

The chain carries TRBV7-9 and TRBJ1-1, with 7 bases fitting TRBD1. This CDR3 is built from 14 residues. V was clipped by 2 bases and J by 7 bases; unmatched bases: 7. Germline CDR1 is SEHNR and CDR2 is FQNEAQ (reference sequence). The CDR3 region is CASSLSQGGGEAFF. Here the CDR3 DNA reads TGTGCCAGCAGCTTAAGCCAGGGGGGCGGTGAAGCTTTCTTT.

This clonotype occurred a few times. The J gene is TRBJ2-5, the V gene TRBV6-1, with no clear D. Germline V lookup: CDR1 MNHNS, CDR2 SASEGT. The CDR3 contains 14 residues. V was trimmed by 4 bases and J by 2 bases, leaving 11 bases between them. The CDR3, as DNA: TGTGCCAGCAGTGTGCCAGGCTTTCAAGAGACCCAGTACTTC. It yields the protein CASSVPGFQETQYF.

This clonotype came up a few times. The chain uses TRBV6-1 and TRBJ1-5, with D tentatively TRBD1 (5 bases). The CDR3 totals 15 residues. CDR1 is MNHNS, CDR2 SASEGT, per germline. Trimming stripped 3 bases from V and 2 bases from J, with 11 bases between. The CDR3 reads CASSDVTTGNQPQHF. The CDR3, as DNA: TGTGCCAGCAGTGACGTAACGACAGGCAATCAGCCCCAGCATTTT.

The J gene is TRBJ2-5, the V gene TRBV15; TRBD2 aligns across 7 bases. CDR1 and CDR2 from the germline V gene are LNHNV and YYDKDF (reference sequence). V shed 0 bases and J 2 bases; nucleotides not matched to a gene: 9. The CDR3 extends over 17 amino acids. The CDR3 DNA follows: TGTGCCACCAGCAGAGATACAGCGGGGCTCCATCAAGAGACCCAGTACTTC. Translating gives CATSRDTAGLHQETQYF. Drawing the rest from reference TRBV15 and TRBJ2-5, the complete variable domain is DAMVIQNPRYQVTQFGKPVTLSCSQTLNHNVMYWYQQKSSQAPKLLFHYYDKDFNNEADTPDNFQSRRPNTSFCFLDIRSPGLGDTAMYLCATSRDTAGLHQETQYFGPGTRLLVL.

This clonotype showed up just a few times. The chain combines TRBV5-1 with TRBJ2-3; 7 bases are a match to TRBD2. CDR1 is SGHRS, CDR2 YFSETQ, per germline. CDR3 length: 15 amino acids. J gave up 6 bases and V 0 bases, and 7 bases lay outside the gene matches. DNA for the CDR3: TGCGCCAGCAGCTTGGCGGGGGGATTCGTGGATACGCAGTATTTT. It codes for CASSLAGGFVDTQYF.

This clonotype was found many times. The chain carries TRBV6-5 and TRBJ2-4; unclear D gene. The CDR3 is 16 amino acids. V was clipped by 5 bases and J by 4 bases, with 18 bases between them. CDR1 MNHEY and CDR2 SVGAGI come from the germline V gene. The CDR3 DNA follows: TGTGCCAGCAGTCACGACCCGAAGATACCGAAAAACATTCAGTACTTC. Its translation: CASSHDPKIPKNIQYF.

For the CDR3, the DNA is TGCGCCAGCAGCCAAGGTCGAGACAAGAGTCATCAGCCCCAGCATTTT. Its translation is CASSQGRDKSHQPQHF. The rearrangement joins TRBV4-1 to TRBJ1-5; D is ambiguous. Germline lookup yields CDR1 MGHRA and CDR2 YSYEKL. V was clipped by 1 base and J by 5 bases, with 15 bases between them. The CDR3 totals 16 residues.

The rearrangement links TRBV6-1 to TRBJ2-2; D not resolved. This CDR3 region has 14 residues. CDR1 is MNHNS and CDR2 is SASEGT in the germline V gene. Between the trimmed V and J ends, which lost 6 bases and 1 base, there was a span of 9 bases. The CDR3 coding sequence is TGTGCCAGCAGAACGGACGGGAACACCGGGGAGCTGTTTTTT. Protein: CASRTDGNTGELFF.

This clonotype was counted only a few times. The chain couples TRBV19 to TRBJ1-1; no firm D call. The CDR3 extends over 13 amino acids. Germline V gene lookup returns CDR1 LNHDA and CDR2 SQIVND (reference sequence). V was cut by 3 bases and J by 1 base, with 6 bases left in between. CDR3 nucleotides: TGTGCCAGTAGTATTTACAGGAACACTGAAGCTTTCTTT. It is translated as CASSIYRNTEAFF.

This clonotype was found a few times. The chain joins TRBV12-5 to TRBJ2-5, with 9 nucleotides matching TRBD2. V trimming: 4 bases; J trimming: 0 bases; junction bases outside the gene matches: 3. CDR3 length: 15 amino acids. Germline V gene lookup returns CDR1 LGHNT and CDR2 FRNRAP. CDR3 DNA: TGTGCTAGTGGTTCGACTAGCGGAAACCAAGAGACCCAGTACTTC. Its protein is CASGSTSGNQETQYF.

The rearrangement uses TRBV5-1 and TRBJ1-4; D not resolved. Per the germline V gene, CDR1 is SGHRS and CDR2 is YFSETQ. The CDR3 has 17 residues. V was shortened by 0 bases and J by 0 bases, with 12 bases between the two germline ends. CDR3: CASSLVSGPSTNEKLFF. DNA for the CDR3: TGCGCCAGCAGCTTGGTCAGTGGGCCTTCAACTAATGAAAAACTGTTTTTT.

The genes are TRBV12-3 or TRBV12-4 and TRBJ2-5; TRBD2 aligns across 9 bases. The CDR3 is 16 amino acids. The trim removed 7 bases at V and 7 bases at J, leaving 16 bases unmatched. The CDR3 sequence is CASTGGGAGGSRTQYF. The CDR3 DNA reads TGTGCCAGCACCGGCGGGGGAGCGGGGGGATCTCGGACCCAGTACTTC.

Ten or more counts support this clonotype. This chain links TRBV27 with TRBJ1-1; weak D call: TRBD1 (5 bases). This CDR3 is built from 14 residues. V was cut by 2 bases and J by 0 bases, with 7 bases left in between. Looked up from germline, CDR1 is MNHEY and CDR2 is SMNVEV (reference sequence). In DNA form, the CDR3 reads TGTGCCAGCAGTTTAGCAGGGCTGAACACTGAAGCTTTCTTT. Its translation: CASSLAGLNTEAFF.

The chain employs TRBV10-3 and TRBJ2-7; D is unresolved. Germline V gene sequence: CDR1 ENHRY, CDR2 SYGVKD. The CDR3 spans 12 residues. Trimming took 2 bases from V and 5 from J, leaving 7 bases between them. The CDR3 region has the DNA TGTGCCATCAGTGAGAAAGGGAACGAGCAGTACGTC. It is translated as CAISEKGNEQYV.